This T cell receptor (beta chain) was sequenced in a study of long-term antiretroviral therapy in people with HIV. Survey-level immunoSEQ v3.0 assays were run. Measured with immunoSEQ multiplex PCR; TCRdb has only the in-frame clones, and not every one. The sample lists about 21,000 clones; roughly 91% were seen once. Worth noting for this clone: Its antigen is still unknown.

Everyone in the study who had HIV was treated in the United States. Study-level points and caveats: Clones that had undergone expansion before ART prevailed in the repertoire throughout all time points.

Germline CDR1 LGHNT, CDR2 FRNRAP. V lost 0 bases and J 7 bases, leaving 12 bases between the germline ends. This CDR3 is built from 15 residues. The chain is built from TRBV12-5 and TRBJ1-4; TRBD1 is a possible D gene (5 bases). This TCR was sampled from a young man with HIV. Sequenced here: unsorted PBMCs, sampled 0.2 years before starting antiretroviral therapy. CDR3 sequence (DNA): TGTGCTAGTGGTTTGGTCCAGGGAGTCACTGAAAAACTGTTTTTT. Protein product: CASGLVQGVTEKLFF.